The text below deals with one TCR beta chain. TCR sequencing used cDNA made by reverse transcription of extracted RNA. Only in-frame clones appear in the TCRdb table, and some are missing; sequencing was by immunoSEQ multiplex PCR. This sample has about 280,000 clones, with roughly 60% found just once. The data are from a study of CD8+ T cells in alopecia areata. The germline CDR1 and CDR2 sequences are MNHEY and SVGAGI. The V gene end was trimmed by 4 bases and the J gene end by 5 bases; junction bases not matched to a gene: 5. CDR3 length: 14 residues. Stated treatment: oral pan-JAK inhibitor, 5-10 mg twice daily. Lesional scalp punch biopsies and peripheral blood came from alopecia areata patients.

J is TRBJ2-5 and V is TRBV6-5; 9 nucleotides align to TRBD2. The TCR comes from a human donor with alopecia areata. Sequencing was performed on CD4+ T cells sorted from blood, taken at week 24, from a patient treated with tofacitinib. The CDR3: CASSLGLAGETQYF. CDR3 sequence (DNA): TGTGCCAGCAGTTTGGGACTAGCTGGGGAGACCCAGTACTTC.